This T cell receptor (beta chain) was obtained from a study of Graves' ophthalmopathy and Graves' hyperthyroidism. Overall study findings and caveats: A 13-signature model separated ophthalmopathy from stable hyperthyroidism, around 90% sensitivity, 65% to 82% specificity. Most expanded thyroid clonotypes above 0.001 frequency also appeared in blood.

The germline V and J ends were trimmed by 0 bases and 10 bases, with 13 bases remaining between them. The CDR3 runs 14 residues. Looked up from germline, CDR1 is ENHRY and CDR2 is SYGVKD. This clonotype has ten or more counts. Its antigen is still unknown. Ophthalmopathy-affected donors exhibited moderate-to-severe activity, CAS ≥3, NOSPECS ≥4, and duration under 3 months. Additional autoimmune diseases, uncontrolled infections, pregnancy or lactation disqualified patients. The study amplified TCR beta CDR3 regions using RNA transcripts. A first-round RT-PCR used HTBI primers, followed by a second-round multiplex PCR. A single record per CDR3 protein comes from TCRdb applying MiXCR to the multiplex PCR reads. The sample consists of some 240,000 distinct CDR3 sequences, around 42% of them appearing once.

The chain has TRBV10-3 and TRBJ1-5; the D gene is possibly TRBD1 (5 bases). This receptor was identified in an adult man with Graves' ophthalmopathy. Material: peripheral blood. The CDR3 DNA follows: TGTGCCATCAGTGAGTCGATGGGGGAAGATCCCCAGCATTTT. This gives the protein CAISESMGEDPQHF.